This T cell receptor beta chain comes out of a study of T cells expressing NK-cell markers. Study observations and caveats: The share of CD8+ T cells held by dominant NKG2C+ clonotypes was about 1.0-7.5% in roughly 6 donors.

The authors generated TCR beta cDNA through 5'RACE template switching with UMIs. TCRdb reprocessed the 5' RACE reads and stores each CDR3 protein as one record, lacking DNA. Its table records about 380,000 distinct CDR3 sequences. CDR3 length: 15 residues. In germline, CDR1 is SGHDT, CDR2 YYEEEE. As to this clonotype: The antigen is unknown.

Sequencing was carried out using blood T cells: a sorted CD56 or NKG2C T cell subset, CD4+ or CD8+ T cells, or bulk PBMC T cells (not recorded which). The clonotype comes from a man aged 18-75 years in good health. The chain carries TRBV5-6 and TRBJ2-2; no DNA is available, so the TRBD1 call from TCRdb remains unchecked. The CDR3 sequence is CASSSGWGRTGELFF.